This entry lists 18 T cell receptor beta chains sequenced from one sample in a study of control samples from healthy donors and cancer patients. Generated by immunoSEQ multiplex PCR, the TCRdb table keeps only in-frame clones and is missing some. The sample has fewer than 200,000 clones; more than 90% are singletons. The sequenced sample consisted of blood. These receptors were obtained from a man aged 25-45 years in good health.

The J gene is TRBJ2-7, the V gene TRBV6-1, with D possibly TRBD2 on 6 matching bases. Germline assignment: CDR1 MNHNS and CDR2 SASEGT. V lost 1 base and J lost 2, with 12 bases in between. The CDR3 is 15 residues long. The CDR3 protein is CASSEGRAQTYEQYF. The CDR3, as DNA: TGTGCCAGCAGTGAAGGGAGGGCCCAAACCTACGAGCAGTACTTC.

This chain uses TRBV5-1 with TRBJ2-7; perhaps TRBD2 as D (5 bases). V lost 3 bases, J lost 2 bases, and 15 bases lay in between. CDR1 SGHRS and CDR2 YFSETQ come from the germline V gene. This CDR3 comprises 15 residues. This chain's CDR3 is CASSSLVTGAYEQYF. The CDR3 nucleotides read TGCGCCAGCAGCTCACTAGTCACGGGCGCCTACGAGCAGTACTTC.

The chain couples TRBV29-1 to TRBJ2-7; D call uncertain. The CDR3 covers 11 residues. The germline V and J ends were trimmed by 5 bases and 0 bases, with 5 bases remaining between them. Per the germline V gene, CDR1 is SQVTM and CDR2 is ANQGSEA. The CDR3 DNA sequence: TGCAGCGTTACAGACTCCTACGAGCAGTACTTC. This encodes CSVTDSYEQYF.

The chain combines TRBV10-1 with TRBJ1-6; D is undetermined. This CDR3 has 16 amino acids. V was cut by 2 bases and J by 7 bases, with 15 bases left in between. Germline-derived CDR1 and CDR2 are WNHNN and SYGVQD (reference sequence). The CDR3 DNA reads as TGCGCCAGCAGTGAGAGCGTGACCGATCCCAATTCACCCCTCCACTTT. Protein product: CASSESVTDPNSPLHF.

The chain employs TRBV7-9 and TRBJ1-1; TRBD1 matches at 7 bases. Germline CDR1 and CDR2: SEHNR and FQNEAQ (reference sequence). The length of the CDR3 is 16 residues. V shed 2 bases and J 6 bases; nucleotides not matched to a gene: 12. The CDR3 coding sequence is TGTGCCAGCAGCTTACCCATGGGAGGGGGCGGACCTGAAGCTTTCTTT. This gives the protein CASSLPMGGGGPEAFF.

This clone was recorded a few times. The rearrangement links TRBV5-1 to TRBJ2-3; no definite D call. Germline V gene lookup returns CDR1 SGHRS and CDR2 YFSETQ. V lost 0 bases and J 6 bases, leaving 14 bases between the germline ends. There are 15 residues in the CDR3. The CDR3 bases are TGCGCCAGCAGCTTGGTGGCGCAGGTCACGGATACGCAGTATTTT. It translates to CASSLVAQVTDTQYF. The full variable domain, its missing parts supplied by reference TRBV5-1 and TRBJ2-3, is KAGVTQTPRYLIKTRGQQVTLSCSPISGHRSVSWYQQTPGQGLQFLFEYFSETQRNKGNFPGRFSGRQFSNSRSEMNVSTLELGDSALYLCASSLVAQVTDTQYFGPGTRLTVL.

The chain links TRBV29-1 to TRBJ1-1, with TRBD1 matching 10 bases. Unmatched junction bases numbered 4, after V lost 3 bases and J lost 0 bases. The CDR3 loop spans 15 amino acids. Germline lookup yields CDR1 SQVTM and CDR2 ANQGSEA. The CDR3 DNA reads as TGCAGCGTTGAGGGACAGGGGCCCTTGAACACTGAAGCTTTCTTT. Protein sequence: CSVEGQGPLNTEAFF.

This chain connects TRBV4-2 to TRBJ2-7; TRBD2 might be the D (5 bases). V lost 0 bases and J lost 7, with 16 bases in between. The CDR3 totals 15 residues. The germline CDR1 and CDR2 sequences are LGHNA and YNFKEQ. CDR3 bases: TGTGCCAGCAGCCAAGATCCCCTGGGAGACGGGGAGCAGTACTTC. Protein: CASSQDPLGDGEQYF.

This chain uses TRBV7-2 with TRBJ1-4; D is ambiguous. V was clipped by 1 base and J by 6 bases, with 9 bases between them. CDR1 is SGHTA and CDR2 is FQGNSA in the germline V gene. The CDR3 runs to 14 residues. CDR3 loop: CASSLGGLDEKLFF. The CDR3 nucleotides are TGTGCCAGCAGCTTAGGTGGGCTGGATGAAAAACTGTTTTTT.

This clone was found once. The V call is TRBV7-9, the J call TRBJ2-1, with D tentatively TRBD1 (6 bases). The CDR3 is 14 residues long. Germline values: CDR1 SEHNR, CDR2 FQNEAQ (reference sequence). Trimming pared 1 base from V and 12 bases from J, leaving 16 bases between. CDR3 amino acids: CASSLEGGWGRQFF. The CDR3, as DNA: TGTGCCAGCAGCTTAGAAGGAGGTTGGGGGCGGCAGTTCTTC.

V and J are TRBV6-1 and TRBJ1-1, with 7 bases lining up with TRBD1. CDR3 length equals 15 residues. Germline V gene lookup returns CDR1 MNHNS and CDR2 SASEGT. V was pared by 3 bases and J by 4 bases, with 8 bases of the junction left unmatched. This CDR3 reads CASSEETGKGTEAFF. The CDR3 DNA sequence: TGTGCCAGCAGTGAGGAGACAGGGAAAGGCACTGAAGCTTTCTTT.

The V call is TRBV19, the J call TRBJ1-5, with D possibly matching TRBD1 (5 bases). The germline V gene has CDR1 LNHDA and CDR2 SQIVND (reference sequence). This CDR3 is built from 16 residues. The germline V and J ends were trimmed by 3 bases and 3 bases, with 15 bases remaining between them. This chain's CDR3 is CASSIQGSPYNQPQHF. In DNA, the CDR3 is TGTGCCAGTAGTATTCAGGGTTCCCCGTACAATCAGCCCCAGCATTTT. Supplemented by reference TRBV19 and TRBJ1-5, the full variable domain reads DGGITQSPKYLFRKEGQNVTLSCEQNLNHDAMYWYRQDPGQGLRLIYYSQIVNDFQKGDIAEGYSVSREKKESFPLTVTSAQKNPTAFYLCASSIQGSPYNQPQHFGDGTRLSIL.

At least ten counts were recorded for this clone. V and J are TRBV2 and TRBJ2-5; perhaps TRBD2 as D (6 bases). The germline gives CDR1 SNHLY, CDR2 FYNNEI. The CDR3 spans 14 residues. The V gene lost 4 bases and the J gene lost 5 bases, with 14 bases spanning the gap. Written as DNA, the CDR3 is TGTGCCAGCAGTGTCTCGCGGAGGGAGGAGACCCAGTACTTC. Translating gives CASSVSRREETQYF.

V gene TRBV5-4 combines with J gene TRBJ1-4, with D perhaps matching TRBD1 (6 bases). CDR1 and CDR2 from the germline V gene are SGHNT and YYREEE (reference sequence). Trimming stripped 0 bases from V and 5 bases from J, with 8 bases between. This CDR3 is built from 14 residues. Here the CDR3 reads CASSLGGTNEKLFF. The CDR3 region has the DNA TGTGCCAGCAGCTTGGGGGGGACAAATGAAAAACTGTTTTTT.

V gene TRBV27 combines with J gene TRBJ2-3; the D is unclear. CDR3 length: 15 residues. Germline V gene sequence: CDR1 MNHEY, CDR2 SMNVEV (reference sequence). V dropped 5 bases and J dropped 0 bases, with 12 bases sitting between them. The CDR3 DNA reads as TGTGCCAGCAGTCACCGTACGGACAGCACAGATACGCAGTATTTT. Translation gives CASSHRTDSTDTQYF.

This clone has only one observation. The V and J genes are TRBV5-6 and TRBJ2-1; 7 bases are a match to TRBD2. Germline CDR1 reads SGHDT; CDR2 reads YYEEEE. With 2 bases clipped from V and 2 bases from J, the junction kept 4 bases outside the gene matches. This CDR3 has 15 amino acids. CDR3 sequence (DNA): TGTGCCAGCAGCTTTCCCAGCGGGACCTACAATGAGCAGTTCTTC. This encodes CASSFPSGTYNEQFF.

The V call is TRBV30, the J call TRBJ2-7, with 8 positions matching TRBD2. Germline V gives CDR1 GTSNPN, CDR2 SVGIG (reference sequence). This CDR3 is built from 14 residues. Trimming at V came to 5 bases and at J to 6 bases, leaving 12 bases not matched to a gene. The CDR3 reads CAWDRSGSRSEQYF. In DNA, the CDR3 is TGTGCCTGGGACCGAAGCGGGAGTAGATCCGAGCAGTACTTC. The entire variable domain, with the rest obtained from reference TRBV30 and TRBJ2-7, is as follows: SQTIHQWPATLVQPVGSPLSLECTVEGTSNPNLYWYRQAAGRGLQLLFYSVGIGQISSEVPQNLSASRPQDRQFILSSKKLLLSDSGFYLCAWDRSGSRSEQYFGPGTRLTVT.

The V call is TRBV7-9, the J call TRBJ2-7, with D perhaps being TRBD1 or TRBD2 (5 bases each). Germline-derived CDR1 and CDR2 are SEHNR and FQNEAQ (reference sequence). V shed 4 bases and J shed 7 bases, with 17 bases lying between them. This CDR3 region has 14 residues. CDR3 sequence: CASSSPGRGKEQYF. In DNA, the CDR3 is TGTGCCAGCAGCTCCCCGGGACGGGGCAAAGAGCAGTACTTC.